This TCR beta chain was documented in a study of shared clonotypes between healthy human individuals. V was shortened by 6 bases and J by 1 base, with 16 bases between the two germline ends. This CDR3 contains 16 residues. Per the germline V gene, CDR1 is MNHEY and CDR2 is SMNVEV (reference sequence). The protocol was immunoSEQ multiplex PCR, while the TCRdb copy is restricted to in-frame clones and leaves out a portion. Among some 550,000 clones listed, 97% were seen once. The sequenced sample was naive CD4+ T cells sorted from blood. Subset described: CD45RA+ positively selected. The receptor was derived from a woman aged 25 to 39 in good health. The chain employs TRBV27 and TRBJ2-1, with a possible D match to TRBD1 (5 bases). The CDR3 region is CASRPRQSRSYNEQFF. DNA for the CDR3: TGTGCCAGCAGGCCAAGACAGTCTCGGTCCTACAATGAGCAGTTCTTC.